The 29 T cell receptor beta chains below come from one sample, sequenced in a study of OX40 agonist ivuxolimab in advanced cancers. Profiled with immunoSEQ multiplex PCR; TCRdb holds only in-frame clones, not every one. Counted here are over 25,000 clones, 65% to 80% occurring once; the ten biggest clones make up about 31%. Source: CD4+ or CD8+ T cells sorted from blood, taken in a trial of the OX40 agonist ivuxolimab. The origin of the receptors is an adult with an advanced solid tumor such as melanoma, head and neck, liver or kidney cancer.

CDR3 region: CASSPLAGGPNNEQFF. Here the CDR3 DNA reads TGTGCCAGCTCACCCTTAGCGGGAGGGCCCAACAATGAGCAGTTCTTC. This chain uses TRBV18 with TRBJ2-1; 11 positions match TRBD2. CDR1 is KGHSH and CDR2 is LQKENI in the germline V gene. The CDR3 covers 16 residues. With V trimmed by 3 bases and J by 5 bases, 6 bases remained unmatched.

The chain employs TRBV7-9 and TRBJ2-1; 10 nucleotides align to TRBD2. The CDR3 contains 15 residues. The germline CDR1 and CDR2 sequences are SEHNR and FQNEAQ (reference sequence). With V trimmed by 6 bases and J by 4 bases, 6 bases remained unmatched. The CDR3 here is CASRTGTSEYNEQFF. The CDR3 DNA reads as TGTGCCAGCAGAACCGGGACTAGCGAGTACAATGAGCAGTTCTTC.

The chain joins TRBV19 to TRBJ1-5; no clear D. There are 12 residues in the CDR3. Germline CDR1 and CDR2: LNHDA and SQIVND (reference sequence). Trimming stripped 5 bases from V and 6 bases from J, with 8 bases between. The CDR3 DNA reads TGTGCCAGTAGTCTCGGGATTCAGCCCCAGCATTTT. Amino acids: CASSLGIQPQHF. Complete variable domain (other parts from reference TRBV19 and TRBJ1-5): DGGITQSPKYLFRKEGQNVTLSCEQNLNHDAMYWYRQDPGQGLRLIYYSQIVNDFQKGDIAEGYSVSREKKESFPLTVTSAQKNPTAFYLCASSLGIQPQHFGDGTRLSIL.

The rearrangement uses TRBV13 and TRBJ2-3, with 8 bases fitting TRBD1. The V segment lost 5 bases and the J segment 6 bases; nucleotides outside the gene matches: 7. The CDR3 has 14 residues. Germline CDR1 is PRHDT and CDR2 is FYEKMQ (reference sequence). CDR3 in amino acids: CASSIGTGWDTQYF. The CDR3 DNA follows: TGTGCCAGCAGCATTGGGACAGGATGGGATACGCAGTATTTT.

This clone was recorded only once. CDR3 residues: CASSYTGTDYGYTF. The CDR3 nucleotides are TGTGCCAGCAGTTACACCGGGACAGACTATGGCTACACCTTC. The J gene is TRBJ1-2, the V gene TRBV6-5, with 7 bases matching TRBD1. The germline V gene encodes CDR1 MNHEY and CDR2 SVGAGI. There are 14 residues in the CDR3. Losses at the gene ends were 2 bases for V and 3 bases for J; bases not matched to a gene: 3.

The chain combines TRBV19 with TRBJ1-1; TRBD1 is a possible D gene (5 bases). The CDR3 contains 15 residues. CDR1 is LNHDA, CDR2 SQIVND, per germline (reference sequence). With 5 bases removed from V and 3 bases from J, the gap between germline ends came to 16 bases. The CDR3 DNA reads TGTGCCAGTAGTGCCCAGGGCGGGTTTTACACTGAAGCTTTCTTT. It codes for CASSAQGGFYTEAFF.

The V and J genes are TRBV29-1 and TRBJ1-2, with TRBD1 matching over 9 bases. CDR1 and CDR2 from the germline V gene are SQVTM and ANQGSEA. The CDR3 contains 13 residues. Unmatched junction bases numbered 5, after V lost 1 base and J lost 8 bases. Written as DNA, the CDR3 is TGCAGCGTTGAAGGCGGGACAGGGAAAGGCTACACCTTC. The encoded protein is CSVEGGTGKGYTF. The entire variable domain, with the rest obtained from reference TRBV29-1 and TRBJ1-2, is as follows: SAVISQKPSRDICQRGTSLTIQCQVDSQVTMMFWYRQQPGQSLTLIATANQGSEATYESGFVIDKFPISRPNLTFSTLTVSNMSPEDSSIYLCSVEGGTGKGYTFGSGTRLTVV.

This clone has more than one count but fewer than ten. The chain combines TRBV6-1 with TRBJ1-1, with D perhaps matching TRBD1 (5 bases). The CDR3 sequence is 12 residues long. Between the trimmed V and J ends, which lost 4 bases and 5 bases, there was a span of 8 bases. From germline, CDR1 is MNHNS and CDR2 SASEGT. The DNA for the CDR3 is TGTGCCAGCAGTGCAGGGCGGACTGAAGCTTTCTTT. As protein: CASSAGRTEAFF.

The chain uses TRBV6-5 and TRBJ2-7; D is unclear. The germline gives CDR1 MNHEY, CDR2 SVGAGI. Trimming cost V 4 bases and J 1 base, with 8 bases left between them. CDR3 length: 13 amino acids. The CDR3 loop is CASSWAVSYEQYF. The CDR3 DNA sequence: TGTGCCAGCAGTTGGGCCGTGTCCTACGAGCAGTACTTC.

The CDR3, as DNA: TGTGCCAGCAGTGAAGTATTATCGACGTGGGAGGAAGAGACCCAGTACTTC. Translated: CASSEVLSTWEEETQYF. The chain has TRBV6-1 and TRBJ2-5, with a weak D call TRBD2 (6 bases). The germline CDR1 and CDR2 sequences are MNHNS and SASEGT. This CDR3 has 17 amino acids. The germline V and J ends were trimmed by 1 base and 3 bases, with 18 bases remaining between them.

V and J are TRBV9 and TRBJ2-1; a possible D gene is TRBD1 (5 bases). CDR3 length equals 15 residues. Trimming cost V 2 bases and J 7 bases, with 16 bases left between them. The germline V gene has CDR1 SGDLS and CDR2 YYNGEE. The CDR3: CASSVRGYLENEQFF. The CDR3 DNA reads as TGTGCCAGCAGCGTTAGGGGATATTTGGAAAATGAGCAGTTCTTC.

The chain uses TRBV6-1 and TRBJ1-3, with D maybe TRBD1 (5 bases). This CDR3 contains 15 residues. V was pared by 7 bases and J by 4 bases, with 17 bases between. Germline V gives CDR1 MNHNS, CDR2 SASEGT. CDR3 nucleotides: TGTGCCAGCAACTTCCTAGGGGTCCAGGGAAACACCATATATTTT. Translating gives CASNFLGVQGNTIYF.

Judged by abundance, this clone is medium-sized (0.01 to 0.1%). The chain recombines TRBV9 with TRBJ2-5; 8 bases map to TRBD1. Germline trimming cut 4 bases from V and 4 bases from J; bases unmatched to any gene: 9. CDR3 size: 15 residues. Germline loops: CDR1 SGDLS, CDR2 YYNGEE. Written as DNA, the CDR3 is TGTGCCAGCAGCCCCTCGACAGGGGATTCAGAGACCCAGTACTTC. Its protein is CASSPSTGDSETQYF.

For this clone: Relative to the germline gene, one junction end is altered; a read error may explain this. CDR3: CASNEPGGIGETQYF. The CDR3 bases are TGTGCCAGCAATGAACCAGGGGGTATTGGGGAGACCCAGTACTTC. V is TRBV6-1 and J is TRBJ2-5; 7 nucleotides line up with TRBD1. This CDR3 is built from 15 residues. Germline V CDR1 and CDR2: MNHNS, SASEGT.

This sequence joins TRBV6-6 and TRBJ2-5; 7 nucleotides align to TRBD2. Germline V gives CDR1 MNHNY, CDR2 SVGAGI (reference sequence). The CDR3 contains 14 residues. Unmatched junction bases numbered 11, after V lost 6 bases and J lost 7 bases. Here the CDR3 reads CASSVGIGRGTQYF. The DNA of the CDR3 is TGTGCCAGCAGCGTCGGTATTGGGAGGGGGACCCAGTACTTC.

CDR3 in DNA: TGTGCCAGCAGCCTCGGACAGGGACAAGCCTACGAGCAGTACTTC. Residues: CASSLGQGQAYEQYF. V is TRBV6-1 and J is TRBJ2-7, with 8 bases identical to TRBD1. Germline V gives CDR1 MNHNS, CDR2 SASEGT. CDR3 length: 15 amino acids. Trimming at V came to 6 bases and at J to 2 bases, leaving 9 bases not matched to a gene.

The chain carries TRBV6-1 and TRBJ1-5, with TRBD1 matching over 9 bases. Unmatched junction bases numbered 0, after V lost 6 bases and J lost 6 bases. The CDR3 spans 12 residues. Germline CDR1 reads MNHNS; CDR2 reads SASEGT. The CDR3 DNA reads as TGTGCCAGCAGGGACAGGGGTCAGCCCCAGCATTTT. It encodes CASRDRGQPQHF.

The chain has TRBV5-5 and TRBJ2-7; no clear D. CDR1 and CDR2 (germline): SGHKS, YYEKEE (reference sequence). Trimming took 0 bases from V and 2 from J, leaving 9 bases between them. There are 14 residues in the CDR3. The CDR3 reads CASSLVDGAYEQYF. CDR3 coding DNA: TGTGCCAGCAGCTTGGTAGACGGAGCCTACGAGCAGTACTTC.

The chain couples TRBV4-2 to TRBJ2-2; D possibly matches TRBD1 or TRBD2 (6 bases each). V was shortened by 1 base and J by 4 bases, with 19 bases between the two germline ends. Germline V gene data show CDR1 as LGHNA and CDR2 as YNFKEQ. The CDR3 totals 18 residues. The CDR3 DNA follows: TGTGCCAGCAGCCAAGTGATGTCGGGGGCGCGATTCACCGGGGAGCTGTTTTTT. Its protein product is CASSQVMSGARFTGELFF.

V and J are TRBV15 and TRBJ1-2; D gene ambiguous. The V end was cut by 1 base, the J end by 5 bases, with 8 bases between. Germline CDR1 LNHNV, CDR2 YYDKDF (reference sequence). This CDR3 has 13 amino acids. CDR3 in DNA: TGTGCCACCAGCAGAGGTCTTACATATGGCTACACCTTC. Its translation: CATSRGLTYGYTF.

The rearrangement joins TRBV9 to TRBJ2-3, with 8 positions matching TRBD2. The CDR3 loop spans 14 amino acids. V was pared by 4 bases and J by 0 bases, with 1 base of the junction left unmatched. Germline lookup yields CDR1 SGDLS and CDR2 YYNGEE. CDR3 coding DNA: TGTGCCAGCAGCTCTAGCGGGAGCACAGATACGCAGTATTTT. Its protein product is CASSSSGSTDTQYF.

This rearrangement joins TRBV13 to TRBJ2-5, with 7 nucleotides matching TRBD2. The germline V gene has CDR1 PRHDT and CDR2 FYEKMQ (reference sequence). This CDR3 spans 14 amino acids. J gave up 5 bases and V 1 base, and 4 bases lay outside the gene matches. The DNA for the CDR3 is TGTGCCAGCAGCTTAGTCCGGGGAGGGGAGACCCAGTACTTC. Translation gives CASSLVRGGETQYF.

The genes are TRBV19 and TRBJ1-2; the match to TRBD1 covers 8 bases. The J segment lost 3 bases and the V segment lost 5 bases, leaving 5 bases of the junction unmatched. The CDR3 runs to 14 residues. Germline V lookup: CDR1 LNHDA, CDR2 SQIVND (reference sequence). The CDR3 protein is CASSAGTGYYGYTF. The CDR3 DNA is TGTGCCAGTAGTGCCGGGACAGGCTACTATGGCTACACCTTC.

The rearrangement links TRBV28 to TRBJ2-3, with D possibly being TRBD1 (6 bases). Per the germline V gene, CDR1 is MDHEN and CDR2 is SYDVKM. V lost 3 bases and J 5 bases, leaving 12 bases between the germline ends. The CDR3 covers 14 residues. The CDR3 protein is CASSFYREIDTQYF. CDR3 in DNA: TGTGCCAGCAGTTTTTACAGGGAAATAGATACGCAGTATTTT.

The chain links TRBV5-6 to TRBJ2-7, with D possibly called TRBD1 or TRBD2 (6 bases each). The CDR3 has 14 amino acids. With 2 bases removed from V and 5 bases from J, the gap between germline ends came to 14 bases. Germline CDR1 SGHDT, CDR2 YYEEEE. The DNA for the CDR3 is TGTGCCAGCAGCTTAGAAAGGGGGGATCACGAGCAGTACTTC. Translated: CASSLERGDHEQYF.

The gene calls are TRBV21-1 and TRBJ2-1. TRBV21-1 is a pseudogene segment. The length of the CDR3 is 12 residues. CDR3 in amino acids: CASSSPRHGQFF. In DNA form, the CDR3 reads TGTGCCAGCAGCAGCCCAAGGCATGGGCAGTTCTTC.

The chain joins TRBV9 to TRBJ2-1, with unresolved D. The germline V gene encodes CDR1 SGDLS and CDR2 YYNGEE. Trimming removed 1 base from V and 10 bases from J, with 9 bases in between. The CDR3 is 12 amino acids. The chain's CDR3 is CASSVLVGEQFF. CDR3 DNA: TGTGCCAGCAGCGTACTTGTGGGGGAGCAGTTCTTC.

This chain joins TRBV18 and TRBJ2-2; D gene unclear. The V gene's germline CDR1 is KGHSH and CDR2 LQKENI. This CDR3 is 17 amino acids long. The V gene lost 2 bases and the J gene lost 5 bases, with 18 bases spanning the gap. The CDR3 spells CASSPATEALRTGELFF. The CDR3 region has the DNA TGTGCCAGCTCACCAGCTACAGAGGCCCTGAGGACCGGGGAGCTGTTTTTT.

A few counts support this clone. The chain is built from TRBV7-6 and TRBJ1-5; D possibly corresponds to TRBD1 (5 bases). Germline CDR1 is SGHVS and CDR2 is FNYEAQ. Trimming stripped 5 bases from V and 5 bases from J, with 13 bases between. The CDR3 loop spans 14 amino acids. This chain's CDR3 is CASSAQGLYQPQHF. In DNA form, the CDR3 reads TGTGCCAGCAGCGCTCAGGGTTTGTATCAGCCCCAGCATTTT.